This TCR beta chain was observed in a study of T cell responses to AZD1222 COVID-19 vaccine. As to this clone: Its target is not known.

V was shortened by 7 bases and J by 5 bases, with 15 bases between the two germline ends. CDR1 SNHLY and CDR2 FYNNEI come from the germline V gene. This CDR3 has 14 amino acids. Findings and limits, study-wide: It was only after the peak T cell response that any repertoires were sampled.

The repertoire was sequenced with immunoSEQ multiplex PCR; TCRdb's copy has only in-frame clones and lacks some. The sample lists roughly 130,000 clones; 75% to 95% were seen once. The V call is TRBV2, the J call TRBJ1-5; D remains ambiguous. The sequence came from an adult in good health. This material consisted of peripheral blood, taken on day 0 of AZD1222 vaccination. The CDR3 nucleotides are TGTGCCAGCAATGGGAACTCATGGGATCAGCCCCAGCATTTT. Translated: CASNGNSWDQPQHF.